The 29 T cell receptor beta chains reported below all come from one sample, sequenced in a study of blood T cells in healthy people across ages. The second PCR ran roughly 7 to 12 cycles with a sample-barcoded 5' primer and J-beta primers. TCRdb itself ran the 5' RACE reads through MiXCR, one entry per CDR3 protein. The sample includes 790,000 or so distinct CDR3 sequences, approximately 60% of them seen just once. The sample taken for sequencing was blood. The receptors were sampled from a man between 35 and 55 years old in good health.

A few counts support this clonotype. The rearrangement uses TRBV4-3 and TRBJ2-3; D ambiguous. The germline V gene encodes CDR1 LGHNA and CDR2 YSLEER. CDR3 size: 14 residues. The V end was cut by 5 bases, the J end by 6 bases, with 15 bases between. The CDR3 nucleotides are TGCGCCAGCAGCATAAACCCAGGAGTGGATACGCAGTATTTT. Its translation is CASSINPGVDTQYF.

This sequence joins TRBV20-1 and TRBJ2-1, with 15 bases matching TRBD2. Losses at the gene ends were 5 bases for V and 9 bases for J; bases not matched to a gene: 5. The germline gives CDR1 DFQATT, CDR2 SNEGSKA (reference sequence). The CDR3 totals 14 residues. CDR3 protein: CSARTSGGASEQFF. The DNA of the CDR3 is TGCAGTGCTCGGACTAGCGGGGGGGCCTCTGAGCAGTTCTTC.

The V call is TRBV10-3, the J call TRBJ2-3; 7 nucleotides match TRBD2. The V segment lost 3 bases and the J segment 0 bases; nucleotides outside the gene matches: 3. This CDR3 contains 15 residues. Germline CDR1 ENHRY, CDR2 SYGVKD. The CDR3 reads CAISEGAGSTDTQYF. The DNA of the CDR3 is TGTGCCATCAGTGAAGGAGCGGGGAGCACAGATACGCAGTATTTT.

The chain employs TRBV14 and TRBJ2-3; weak D call: TRBD2 (5 bases). Trimming removed 2 bases from V and 2 bases from J, with 17 bases in between. The CDR3 covers 17 residues. CDR1 is SGHDN, CDR2 FVKESK, per germline. CDR3 protein: CASSQSLHRGNTDTQYF. CDR3 nucleotide sequence: TGTGCCAGCAGCCAATCCCTCCACCGAGGGAACACAGATACGCAGTATTTT.

The J gene is TRBJ1-1, the V gene TRBV9; weak D call: TRBD1 (6 bases). V lost 1 base, J lost 4 bases, and 11 bases lay in between. CDR3 size: 14 residues. The germline V gene encodes CDR1 SGDLS and CDR2 YYNGEE. For the CDR3, the DNA is TGTGCCAGCAGCGTACGTCTGGGGGCCACTGAAGCTTTCTTT. This sequence encodes CASSVRLGATEAFF. Full variable domain (missing parts from reference TRBV9 and TRBJ1-1): DSGVTQTPKHLITATGQRVTLRCSPRSGDLSVYWYQQSLDQGLQFLIQYYNGEERAKGNILERFSAQQFPDLHSELNLSSLELGDSALYFCASSVRLGATEAFFGQGTRLTVV.

This chain connects TRBV9 to TRBJ2-2, with 7 bases that match TRBD1. There are 16 residues in the CDR3. Germline CDR1 and CDR2: SGDLS and YYNGEE. J was trimmed by 2 bases and V by 5 bases; bases with no gene match: 9. CDR3 in amino acids: CASSETGLGNTGELFF. CDR3 coding DNA: TGTGCCAGCAGTGAGACAGGGCTTGGAAACACCGGGGAGCTGTTTTTT.

In this sample, this clonotype turned up a few times. The chain links TRBV5-1 to TRBJ2-1, with TRBD2 identical over 12 bases. The J call is uncertain, as TRBJ2-7 better fits the DNA end. This CDR3 comprises 19 residues. In germline, CDR1 is SGHRS, CDR2 YFSETQ. DNA of the CDR3: TGCGCCAGCAGCTTATTACTTAGACTAGCGGGGGACTCCTACAATGAGCAGTACTTC. It yields the protein CASSLLLRLAGDSYNEQYF.

This chain uses TRBV27 with TRBJ2-3; the D call may be TRBD1 or TRBD2 (6 bases each). Germline-derived CDR1 and CDR2 are MNHEY and SMNVEV (reference sequence). CDR3 length: 18 amino acids. Trimming stripped 3 bases from V and 2 bases from J, with 21 bases between. CDR3 amino acids: CASSFDVSGARLTDTQYF. The CDR3 coding sequence is TGTGCCAGCAGTTTTGACGTATCGGGGGCCCGCCTCACAGATACGCAGTATTTT.

This clonotype was found a few times. The chain recombines TRBV24-1 with TRBJ2-5; a weak D match, TRBD1 (5 bases). The length of the CDR3 is 12 residues. Germline V gives CDR1 KGHDR, CDR2 SFDVKD. With 6 bases removed from V and 7 bases from J, the gap between germline ends came to 11 bases. CDR3 sequence: CATSPRVGTQYF. CDR3 nucleotides: TGTGCCACCAGTCCCAGGGTTGGGACCCAGTACTTC.

In the case of this clonotype: The junction does not match germline at one end; this may be a read error. J is TRBJ1-1 and V is TRBV18, with 7 positions matching TRBD1. CDR1 KGHSH and CDR2 LQKENI come from the germline V gene. The CDR3 is made up of 17 amino acids. CDR3 coding DNA: TGTGCCAGCTCACTCGAGGGGGCGCGTGTATCGAACACTGAGGCTTTCTTT. Translating gives CASSLEGARVSNTEAFF.

As DNA, the CDR3 is TGCAGTGCTAGAGTGGACATAGGGTTCTACAATGAGCAGTTCTTC. Its protein is CSARVDIGFYNEQFF. This chain connects TRBV20-1 to TRBJ2-1; D may be TRBD1 (5 bases). This CDR3 has 15 residues. Germline CDR1 is DFQATT and CDR2 is SNEGSKA (reference sequence). Trimming left V 1 base short and J 3 bases short, with 13 bases between.

V and J are TRBV7-9 and TRBJ1-2, with D possibly matching TRBD1 (6 bases). Looked up from germline, CDR1 is SEHNR and CDR2 is FQNEAQ (reference sequence). This CDR3 contains 17 residues. V was trimmed by 5 bases and J by 8 bases, leaving 27 bases between them. The CDR3: CASSGRTEQILKGGYTF. The CDR3 DNA follows: TGTGCCAGCAGCGGACGGACAGAACAAATTTTGAAGGGGGGCTACACCTTC.

The chain joins TRBV7-6 to TRBJ2-7, with a tentative D call TRBD2 (6 bases). The CDR3 loop spans 15 amino acids. CDR1 and CDR2 (germline): SGHVS, FNYEAQ. V gave up 0 bases and J gave up 4 bases, with 13 bases separating them. The CDR3 sequence is CASSLARESTYEQYF. Here the CDR3 DNA reads TGTGCCAGCAGCTTAGCGCGGGAATCCACATACGAGCAGTACTTC.

This chain links TRBV29-1 with TRBJ2-1; 10 bases align to TRBD2. Germline-derived CDR1 and CDR2 are SQVTM and ANQGSEA. Unmatched junction bases numbered 11, after V lost 5 bases and J lost 7 bases. The CDR3 has 15 residues. The CDR3 reads CSVNSRLAGWNEQFF. CDR3 sequence (DNA): TGCAGCGTTAATTCCCGACTAGCGGGTTGGAATGAGCAGTTCTTC.

The V call is TRBV20-1, the J call TRBJ2-3; no clear D gene. Deletions cut 0 bases from V and 2 bases from J, with 3 bases between. Germline loops: CDR1 DFQATT, CDR2 SNEGSKA (reference sequence). This CDR3 spans 12 amino acids. This CDR3 is CSARDNTDTQYF. CDR3 coding DNA: TGCAGTGCTAGAGATAACACAGATACGCAGTATTTT.

This clonotype was observed a few times. This chain connects TRBV6-8 to TRBJ2-7; D may be TRBD1 (6 bases). From germline, CDR1 is MNHGY and CDR2 SAAAGT. V was pared by 7 bases and J by 3 bases, with 10 bases between. The CDR3 length is 12 residues. The CDR3 loop reads CASIWDNYEQYF. Here the CDR3 DNA reads TGTGCCAGCATATGGGACAACTACGAGCAGTACTTC.

This chain connects TRBV13 to TRBJ2-7; D might be TRBD2 (7 bases). CDR1 is PRHDT and CDR2 is FYEKMQ in the germline V gene (reference sequence). V was trimmed by 5 bases and J by 4 bases, leaving 12 bases between them. This CDR3 comprises 13 residues. As DNA, the CDR3 is TGTGCCAGCAGCGGGGGGGCGCTTTACGAGCAGTACTTC. As protein: CASSGGALYEQYF.

Concerning this clonotype: The junction departs from the called germline gene at one end, perhaps through a read error. The J gene is TRBJ2-4, the V gene TRBV6-1, with no clear D. The J call may be faulty, since TRBJ2-5 better matches the DNA end. The CDR3 loop spans 13 amino acids. Germline CDR1 MNHNS, CDR2 SASEGT. The CDR3 protein is CTSSEIGMETQYF. DNA of the CDR3: TGTACCAGCAGTGAAATAGGGATGGAGACCCAGTACTTC.

The gene calls are TRBV29-1 and TRBJ1-1, with 8 bases lining up with TRBD1. Germline trimming cut 4 bases from V and 4 bases from J; bases unmatched to any gene: 5. The length of the CDR3 is 13 residues. The germline CDR1 and CDR2 sequences are SQVTM and ANQGSEA. This CDR3 reads CSVGVRGPTEAFF. The CDR3 DNA follows: TGCAGCGTTGGAGTCAGGGGGCCCACTGAAGCTTTCTTT.

The chain is built from TRBV5-8 and TRBJ1-6, with D unresolved. Germline CDR1 SGHTS, CDR2 YDEGEE. Trimming shortened V by 4 bases and J by 6 bases, and 8 bases separated the two germline ends. This CDR3 spans 13 amino acids. This CDR3 is CASSLGSNSPLHF. CDR3 sequence (DNA): TGTGCCAGCAGCCTGGGCAGTAATTCACCCCTCCACTTT.

On this clonotype: Its ends do not fully match the called genes, so a read error is possible. This chain uses TRBV10-3 with TRBJ2-7, with TRBD1 matching over 7 bases. The CDR3 sequence is 13 residues long. The V gene's germline CDR1 is ENHRY and CDR2 SYGVKD. This CDR3 reads CATSGTATYEQYF. Here the CDR3 DNA reads TGTGCCACCAGTGGGACAGCAACCTACGAGCAGTACTTC.

This clonotype showed up just a few times. This chain connects TRBV7-8 to TRBJ2-7; D might be TRBD1 (6 bases). Germline values: CDR1 SGHVS, CDR2 FQNEAQ. This CDR3 is built from 14 residues. Trimming stripped 5 bases from V and 4 bases from J, with 15 bases between. The CDR3 nucleotides are TGTGCCAGCAGCGAGGCAAACAGGGTGTACGAGCAGTACTTC. Translated, it gives CASSEANRVYEQYF.

This chain joins TRBV12-3 or TRBV12-4 and TRBJ2-4, with 9 bases that match TRBD1. The CDR3 spans 18 residues. V gave up 6 bases and J gave up 2 bases; unmatched junction bases: 14. This CDR3 reads CASRGQGINRGTKNIQYF. As DNA, the CDR3 is TGTGCCAGCAGGGGACAGGGCATCAATAGGGGTACCAAAAACATTCAGTACTTC.

The chain combines TRBV4-3 with TRBJ2-7; unclear D gene. With 1 base removed from V and 0 bases from J, the gap between germline ends came to 10 bases. Germline values: CDR1 LGHNA, CDR2 YSLEER. The CDR3 consists of 15 residues. Here the CDR3 reads CASSQGQANSYEQYF. The CDR3 nucleotides read TGCGCCAGCAGCCAAGGGCAGGCTAACTCCTACGAGCAGTACTTC.

The V and J genes are TRBV20-1 and TRBJ1-1; D remains unclear. V lost 0 bases and J lost 11, with 16 bases in between. The CDR3 is made up of 13 amino acids. CDR1 and CDR2 from the germline V gene are DFQATT and SNEGSKA (reference sequence). The CDR3: CSARDDGWAQAFF. The CDR3 DNA follows: TGCAGTGCTAGAGATGATGGGTGGGCTCAGGCTTTCTTT.

This clonotype occurred a few times. The chain combines TRBV11-3 with TRBJ2-1; D might be TRBD1 (5 bases). CDR3 length: 15 residues. V shed 5 bases and J shed 6 bases, with 17 bases lying between them. Germline V gene sequence: CDR1 SGHNT, CDR2 YENEEA. DNA for the CDR3: TGTGCCAGCAGCGAAACAGGAGTTCGTGGCAATGAGCAGTTCTTC. This gives the protein CASSETGVRGNEQFF.

V usage is TRBV11-3 and J usage is TRBJ2-2, with D possibly TRBD1 on 6 matching bases. Germline-derived CDR1 and CDR2 are SGHNT and YENEEA. The CDR3 consists of 16 residues. V lost 2 bases and J 3 bases, leaving 13 bases between the germline ends. The CDR3 DNA reads TGTGCCAGCAGCTTAAGACAGGACCCCTACACCGGGGAGCTGTTTTTT. Translated: CASSLRQDPYTGELFF.

The chain has TRBV10-3 and TRBJ1-6; D not certain. The V end was cut by 3 bases, the J end by 7 bases, with 13 bases between. CDR3 length: 15 amino acids. Per germline, CDR1 ENHRY and CDR2 SYGVKD. Here the CDR3 DNA reads TGTGCCATCAGTGACCCGAGAACGGGAAATTCACCCCTCCACTTT. Its translation: CAISDPRTGNSPLHF.

This clonotype was seen only a few times. J is TRBJ2-7 and V is TRBV7-2; 7 nucleotides align to TRBD2. CDR3 size: 14 residues. Germline values: CDR1 SGHTA, CDR2 FQGNSA. V was pared by 3 bases and J by 2 bases, with 4 bases of the junction left unmatched. The CDR3 DNA reads TGTGCCAGCAGCTTTAAGGCGGGAGCCTACGAGCAGTACTTC. Translating gives CASSFKAGAYEQYF.